This TCR beta chain was identified during a study of blood T cell repertoires in COVID-19. Study information: COVID-19 samples, acute and convalescent, were from the United States, Italy and Spain. Nucleic acid was either cDNA or gDNA, and it came from T cells, B-cell-depleted T cells, or PBMCs.

The CDR3 totals 16 residues. Germline loops: CDR1 MRHNA, CDR2 SNTAGT. Trimming removed 2 bases at V and 9 bases at J, with 17 bases between. Under the authors' procedure: Amplification from reference gene primers served as the basis for estimated nucleated cell counts. Produced via immunoSEQ multiplex PCR; TCRdb's table is partial and in-frame only. V and J calls and clone size are as listed in that table; D and trimming were resolved from the DNA. This table has 25,000 to 30,000 clones, roughly 90% appearing once. The chain joins TRBV6-4 to TRBJ1-6, with D perhaps matching TRBD1 (5 bases). This TCR was sampled from a human donor in a cohort sampled during active COVID-19. Sequencing was done on a sample of peripheral blood. CDR3 in amino acids: CASSDQAGPQGSPLHF. CDR3 nucleotide sequence: TGTGCCAGCAGTGACCAGGCGGGGCCTCAGGGTTCACCCCTCCACTTT.